These 8 T cell receptor beta chains were all obtained from the same sample, sequenced in a study of T-cell reconstitution after alpha-beta-depleted transplantation in children. Using unique molecular identifiers, the investigators prepared the TCRbeta library. TCRdb reprocessed the PCR reads with MiXCR, giving one entry per CDR3 protein. The data show roughly 150,000 distinct CDR3 sequences, 11% seen once. Sequenced here: PBMCs, sampled before TCRalphabeta/CD19-depleted stem cell transplant. These receptors all come from a boy aged 2 to 10 with acute myeloid leukemia, due to receive a stem cell transplant.

This clonotype has at least ten counts. This chain joins TRBV5-1 and TRBJ2-3; 7 nucleotides agree with TRBD1. CDR3 size: 15 residues. Germline trimming cut 3 bases from V and 2 bases from J; bases unmatched to any gene: 6. Per germline, CDR1 SGHRS and CDR2 YFSETQ. This CDR3 is CASSSGTDHTDTQYF. The CDR3 nucleotides read TGCGCCAGCAGCTCCGGGACAGACCACACAGATACGCAGTATTTT.

This clonotype was seen many times. The chain employs TRBV28 and TRBJ1-5; D gene ambiguous. The CDR3 loop spans 11 amino acids. V was clipped by 5 bases and J by 6 bases, with 5 bases between them. Germline V lookup: CDR1 MDHEN, CDR2 SYDVKM. CDR3 protein: CASSGIQPQHF. The CDR3 DNA follows: TGTGCCAGCAGTGGAATTCAGCCCCAGCATTTT.

On this clonotype: One end of the junction varies from germline; a read error may be responsible. The rearrangement links TRBV7-6 to TRBJ2-2; maybe TRBD2 (5 bases). The CDR3 covers 13 residues. Germline values: CDR1 SGHVS, CDR2 FNYEAQ. CDR3 sequence: CASFDRNTGELLF. CDR3 bases: TGTGCCAGCTTCGACCGGAACACCGGGGAGCTGCTTTTT.

Turning to this clonotype: One junction end does not reproduce the germline sequence, and a read error may be involved. This chain connects TRBV15 to TRBJ1-2; unclear D gene. Per germline, CDR1 LNHNV and CDR2 YYDKDF (reference sequence). The CDR3 length is 15 residues. CDR3 region: CATIDRDSWGGGDTF. CDR3 coding DNA: TGTGCCACCATCGACCGAGACTCCTGGGGTGGTGGCGACACCTTC. Full variable domain (outside the CDR3, taken from reference TRBV15 and TRBJ1-2): DAMVIQNPRYQVTQFGKPVTLSCSQTLNHNVMYWYQQKSSQAPKLLFHYYDKDFNNEADTPDNFQSRRPNTSFCFLDIRSPGLGDTAMYLCATIDRDSWGGGDTFGSGTRLTVV.

This clonotype was seen many times. The chain links TRBV28 to TRBJ2-5; tentative D call: TRBD2 (6 bases). V gave up 6 bases and J gave up 5 bases, with 19 bases separating them. The CDR3 sequence is 15 residues long. The V gene's germline CDR1 is MDHEN and CDR2 SYDVKM. CDR3 amino acids: CASSYRRAGWETQYF. The CDR3 DNA reads as TGTGCCAGCAGCTATCGTAGAGCGGGTTGGGAGACCCAGTACTTC.

This clonotype was found many times. The chain carries TRBV12-3 or TRBV12-4 and TRBJ2-2; a possible D gene is TRBD1 (6 bases). The CDR3 is 17 residues long. V was cut by 5 bases and J by 4 bases, with 20 bases left in between. The CDR3 sequence: CASSLRWGQGSTGELFF. The CDR3 bases are TGTGCCAGCAGTCTTAGATGGGGGCAGGGCAGCACCGGGGAGCTGTTTTTT.

The chain uses TRBV12-3 or TRBV12-4 and TRBJ2-7; TRBD1 matches 9 bases. The V gene end was trimmed by 6 bases and the J gene end by 3 bases; junction bases not matched to a gene: 6. The CDR3 has 14 residues. Here the CDR3 reads CASRQTGQGYEQYF. CDR3 in DNA: TGTGCCAGCAGGCAAACGGGACAGGGCTACGAGCAGTACTTC.

This clonotype was seen more than once but under ten times. The gene calls are TRBV30 and TRBJ2-5, with TRBD1 matching 10 bases. CDR3 size: 18 residues. The V and J ends lost 2 bases and 2 bases, in that order; junction bases with no gene match: 14. CDR1 and CDR2 (germline): GTSNPN, SVGIG (reference sequence). CDR3 DNA: TGTGCCTGGAGTATAGGGACAGGGGTTGATTCGGGGCAAGAGACCCAGTACTTC. This translates into CAWSIGTGVDSGQETQYF.